This passage covers 28 T cell receptor beta chains from one sample sequenced in a study of T cell responses to AZD1222 COVID-19 vaccine. Sequenced by immunoSEQ multiplex PCR; TCRdb stores in-frame clones only, minus some. The sample includes 150,000 or so clones, around nine tenths of them seen just once. The starting material was peripheral blood, obtained on day 0 of AZD1222 vaccination. These TCRs come from an adult in good health.

V gene TRBV27 combines with J gene TRBJ2-5, with TRBD2 matching over 12 bases. The germline CDR1 and CDR2 sequences are MNHEY and SMNVEV (reference sequence). This CDR3 region has 16 residues. V shed 5 bases, J shed 10 bases, and the junction held 14 bases outside the gene matches. The CDR3 sequence: CASSQTSGGTRVDQYF. Here the CDR3 DNA reads TGTGCCAGCAGTCAGACTAGCGGGGGCACGCGTGTGGACCAGTACTTC.

This chain connects TRBV6-5 to TRBJ2-5, with a possible D match to TRBD2 (6 bases). Trimming removed 6 bases at V and 5 bases at J, with 13 bases between. CDR1 MNHEY and CDR2 SVGAGI come from the germline V gene. The CDR3 is made up of 13 amino acids. The CDR3 DNA sequence: TGTGCCAGCAGCGTCACGGGGGTGGAGACCCAGTACTTC. This translates into CASSVTGVETQYF.

V and J are TRBV19 and TRBJ1-1; no definite D call. The germline V gene has CDR1 LNHDA and CDR2 SQIVND (reference sequence). The CDR3 has 12 residues. V shed 11 bases and J shed 10 bases, with 20 bases lying between them. CDR3 DNA sequence: TGTGCCTCAGTGGTGGGAGATTTTCGAGCTTTCTTT. It specifies CASVVGDFRAFF.

The chain carries TRBV5-1 and TRBJ1-1; D call uncertain. Germline assignment: CDR1 SGHRS and CDR2 YFSETQ. Trimming pared 4 bases from V and 4 bases from J, leaving 11 bases between. The CDR3 covers 13 residues. The CDR3 DNA sequence: TGCGCCAGCAGCCAGCTGGGAGTCACTGAAGCTTTCTTT. As protein: CASSQLGVTEAFF. Drawing the rest from reference TRBV5-1 and TRBJ1-1, the complete variable domain is KAGVTQTPRYLIKTRGQQVTLSCSPISGHRSVSWYQQTPGQGLQFLFEYFSETQRNKGNFPGRFSGRQFSNSRSEMNVSTLELGDSALYLCASSQLGVTEAFFGQGTRLTVV.

The chain uses TRBV18 and TRBJ1-2, with D possibly matching TRBD1 (5 bases). Looked up from germline, CDR1 is KGHSH and CDR2 is LQKENI. V shed 3 bases and J shed 5 bases, with 13 bases lying between them. The CDR3 runs to 14 residues. The CDR3 is CASSPTAVGYGYTF. The CDR3 DNA follows: TGTGCCAGCTCACCGACAGCCGTCGGGTATGGCTACACCTTC.

The chain links TRBV5-8 to TRBJ1-3; the D is unclear. The CDR3 runs to 17 residues. From germline, CDR1 is SGHTS and CDR2 YDEGEE. V lost 1 base and J 1 base, leaving 15 bases between the germline ends. CDR3 DNA sequence: TGTGCCAGCAGCTTGTGGAGCGGCAGAGATTCTGGAAACACCATATATTTT. Translation: CASSLWSGRDSGNTIYF.

This rearrangement joins TRBV5-4 to TRBJ1-1, with D uncertain. Trimming left V 0 bases short and J 5 bases short, with 8 bases between. The CDR3 length is 13 residues. The germline V gene encodes CDR1 SGHNT and CDR2 YYREEE (reference sequence). This CDR3 reads CASSLGGTTEAFF. In nucleotides, the CDR3 is TGTGCCAGCAGCTTGGGAGGAACAACTGAAGCTTTCTTT.

CDR3 residues: CASKAGGVTEAFF. As DNA, the CDR3 is TGTGCCAGTAAGGCAGGGGGCGTCACTGAAGCTTTCTTT. This chain uses TRBV19 with TRBJ1-1; TRBD1 matches at 8 bases. Trimming cost V 7 bases and J 4 bases; bases outside gene matches: 5. Germline V gene data show CDR1 as LNHDA and CDR2 as SQIVND (reference sequence). The CDR3 covers 13 residues.

The V gene is TRBV5-1, the J gene TRBJ2-1, with TRBD1 matching over 7 bases. Germline CDR1 and CDR2: SGHRS and YFSETQ. The CDR3 length is 15 residues. J was trimmed by 3 bases and V by 4 bases; bases with no gene match: 7. The CDR3 region is CASSPDRAGYNEQFF. The CDR3 nucleotides read TGCGCCAGCAGCCCCGACAGGGCCGGCTACAATGAGCAGTTCTTC.

To note about this clone: At one end, the junction sequence differs from germline, possibly due to a read error. V gene TRBV13 combines with J gene TRBJ2-1; 7 bases match TRBD2. The CDR3 runs to 15 residues. Germline V gene data show CDR1 as PRHDT and CDR2 as FYEKMQ (reference sequence). CDR3 bases: TGTGCCAGCACCTTACGGGCTAGCGGTAACAATGAGCAGTTCTTC. Translating it yields CASTLRASGNNEQFF.

The genes are TRBV5-1 and TRBJ2-1; 10 bases fit TRBD2. The CDR3 is 18 amino acids. Per germline, CDR1 SGHRS and CDR2 YFSETQ. V lost 2 bases, J lost 7 bases, and 15 bases stayed unmatched. The CDR3 sequence: CASSLRFGASGSENEQFF. In DNA, the CDR3 is TGCGCCAGCAGCTTACGATTTGGGGCTAGCGGGAGTGAGAATGAGCAGTTCTTC.

Concerning this clone itself: An end of the junction differs from the germline gene, which may be a read error. The V and J genes are TRBV5-5 and TRBJ1-2; 7 positions agree with TRBD1. The CDR3 is made up of 11 amino acids. Germline CDR1 SGHKS, CDR2 YYEKEE (reference sequence). The CDR3 nucleotides are TGTGCCAGCAGCCTGGGTTCCGACAGGGCCTTC. It yields the protein CASSLGSDRAF.

The V and J genes are TRBV2 and TRBJ2-1; D is possibly TRBD1 (6 bases). The CDR3 extends over 14 amino acids. Germline CDR1 SNHLY, CDR2 FYNNEI. V gave up 7 bases and J gave up 5 bases, with 15 bases separating them. The CDR3 reads CASTVWTEHNEQFF. The CDR3 DNA reads as TGTGCCAGCACGGTTTGGACAGAGCACAATGAGCAGTTCTTC.

Remarks on this clone: The sample contains more than one DNA sequence encoding this CDR3. V gene TRBV7-9 combines with J gene TRBJ1-2; D call uncertain. Between the trimmed V and J ends, which lost 1 base and 3 bases, there was a span of 3 bases. The CDR3 has 12 amino acids. Germline lookup yields CDR1 SEHNR and CDR2 FQNEAQ (reference sequence). The DNA of the CDR3 is TGTGCCAGCAGCTTAGGAGACTATGGCTACACCTTC. Translation gives CASSLGDYGYTF.

CDR3: CASSGGQGGGYGYTF. CDR3 sequence (DNA): TGTGCCAGCAGTGGGGGACAGGGCGGAGGGTATGGCTACACCTTC. J is TRBJ1-2 and V is TRBV2; 9 bases are shared with TRBD1. Germline V gene sequence: CDR1 SNHLY, CDR2 FYNNEI. After removal of 4 bases from V and 5 bases from J, the junction contained 8 bases not matched to a gene. There are 15 residues in the CDR3. Full variable domain (rest looked up from reference TRBV2 and TRBJ1-2): EPEVTQTPSHQVTQMGQEVILRCVPISNHLYFYWYRQILGQKVEFLVSFYNNEISEKSEIFDDQFSVERPDGSNFTLKIRSTKLEDSAMYFCASSGGQGGGYGYTFGSGTRLTVV.

This chain uses TRBV29-1 with TRBJ1-2, with 10 nucleotides matching TRBD1. CDR1 is SQVTM, CDR2 ANQGSEA, per germline. Unmatched junction bases numbered 7, after V lost 1 base and J lost 8 bases. This CDR3 has 14 residues. This CDR3 is CSVEGTGGGKGYTF. The CDR3 bases are TGCAGCGTTGAAGGGACAGGGGGAGGGAAAGGCTACACCTTC.

The chain employs TRBV10-1 and TRBJ1-1; D possibly corresponds to TRBD1 (5 bases). V lost 8 bases to trimming and J lost 11 bases, with 12 bases between them. CDR3 size: 10 residues. From germline, CDR1 is WNHNN and CDR2 SYGVQD (reference sequence). The CDR3 loop reads CASPHGGAFF. The DNA of the CDR3 is TGCGCCAGCCCCCACGGGGGGGCTTTCTTT.

The rearrangement joins TRBV25-1 to TRBJ2-1; 14 bases are a match to TRBD2. From germline, CDR1 is MGHDK and CDR2 SYGVNS. CDR3 length: 18 amino acids. Trimming at V came to 6 bases and at J to 4 bases, leaving 11 bases not matched to a gene. The CDR3 bases are TGTGCCAGCAGGGGTGGACTAGCGGGGGGAAAAACATACAATGAGCAGTTCTTC. Translated: CASRGGLAGGKTYNEQFF.

The chain recombines TRBV15 with TRBJ2-2; 12 bases are shared with TRBD2. The germline CDR1 and CDR2 sequences are LNHNV and YYDKDF (reference sequence). Trimming removed 5 bases from V and 4 bases from J; junction bases left unmatched: 14. The CDR3 totals 19 residues. The CDR3 bases are TGTGCCACCAGCCGCCCTCGACTAGCGGGGGCGACGTCCACCGGGGAGCTGTTTTTT. The encoded protein is CATSRPRLAGATSTGELFF.

CDR3 DNA: TGTGCCAGTAGCCACGACAGGGGATACGAGCAGTACTTC. This translates into CASSHDRGYEQYF. This chain joins TRBV19 and TRBJ2-7; 8 bases fit TRBD1. Trimming took 6 bases from V and 4 from J; bases not matched to a gene: 5. This CDR3 spans 13 amino acids. CDR1 LNHDA and CDR2 SQIVND come from the germline V gene (reference sequence).

The chain combines TRBV27 with TRBJ1-1; D possibly corresponds to TRBD1 (5 bases). This CDR3 comprises 14 residues. Germline loops: CDR1 MNHEY, CDR2 SMNVEV (reference sequence). The V end lost 4 bases, the J end lost 4 bases, and 13 bases lay between the germline ends. CDR3 sequence reads: CASSSSRDGTEAFF. The DNA for the CDR3 is TGTGCCAGCAGTTCCTCAAGGGACGGCACTGAAGCTTTCTTT.

This rearrangement joins TRBV2 to TRBJ2-5; D tentatively fits TRBD1 or TRBD2 (5 bases each). Germline CDR1 is SNHLY and CDR2 is FYNNEI. V shed 6 bases and J shed 7 bases, with 18 bases lying between them. The CDR3 spans 14 residues. This chain's CDR3 is CASRLGTTKGTQYF. CDR3 sequence (DNA): TGTGCCAGCAGACTCGGGACGACGAAGGGGACCCAGTACTTC.

This chain links TRBV20-1 with TRBJ1-5; possible D gene TRBD1, 5 bases. Germline lookup yields CDR1 DFQATT and CDR2 SNEGSKA (reference sequence). V shed 3 bases and J shed 0 bases, with 12 bases lying between them. This CDR3 contains 15 residues. The CDR3 coding sequence is TGCAGTGCTAGTCTAGGGGCAGTTAGCAATCAGCCCCAGCATTTT. It codes for CSASLGAVSNQPQHF.

This rearrangement joins TRBV19 to TRBJ1-3, with a possible D match to TRBD1 (5 bases). From germline, CDR1 is LNHDA and CDR2 SQIVND (reference sequence). V was pared by 5 bases and J by 0 bases, with 23 bases between. CDR3 length: 19 amino acids. For the CDR3, the DNA is TGTGCCAGTAGTGTTCAGGGCAGGTCTTATACTTCCTCTGGAAACACCATATATTTT. This gives the protein CASSVQGRSYTSSGNTIYF.

The genes are TRBV10-3 and TRBJ2-7; no definite D call. This CDR3 region has 12 residues. Germline CDR1 reads ENHRY; CDR2 reads SYGVKD. Trimming took off 3 bases at V and 2 bases at J, with 5 bases between the two ends. The CDR3 DNA sequence: TGTGCCATCAGTGACAGAACCTACGAGCAGTACTTC. Encoded protein: CAISDRTYEQYF.

Only one count was recorded for this clone. The chain uses TRBV11-1 and TRBJ1-6; D is possibly TRBD1 (6 bases). V lost 5 bases and J lost 12, with 20 bases in between. Germline loops: CDR1 SGHAT, CDR2 FQDESV (reference sequence). The CDR3 has 15 residues. The CDR3 region has the DNA TGTGCCAGCAGCCCGGTGAGGACAGCCCCAAGACCCCTCCACTTT. It translates to CASSPVRTAPRPLHF.

The chain employs TRBV6-2 or TRBV6-3 and TRBJ2-7; the match to TRBD2 covers 11 bases. V was pared by 4 bases and J by 6 bases, with 11 bases of the junction left unmatched. This CDR3 is 16 amino acids long. Germline CDR1 MNHEY, CDR2 SVGEGT. The CDR3 loop is CASSSISGRADIEQYF. Written as DNA, the CDR3 is TGTGCCAGCAGTTCGATTAGCGGGAGGGCGGATATCGAGCAGTACTTC.

J is TRBJ2-4 and V is TRBV19; unclear D gene. With 3 bases removed from V and 3 bases from J, the gap between germline ends came to 12 bases. CDR1 is LNHDA and CDR2 is SQIVND in the germline V gene (reference sequence). The CDR3 runs 15 residues. CDR3 amino acids: CASSMVGAGKNIQYF. DNA for the CDR3: TGTGCCAGTAGTATGGTAGGAGCTGGCAAAAACATTCAGTACTTC.